Below are 32 T cell receptor beta chains sequenced from a single sample in a study of T cell repertoires in cytomegalovirus infection. Their cognate antigens are unknown. One entry per CDR3 protein results from TCRdb running MiXCR on the reads. The sample gives around 770,000 distinct CDR3 sequences, 29% of which show up once; over 10% is in the top ten. The source was cultured CD8+ T cells from PBMCs, collected from culture after CMV antigen stimulation. The origin of the receptors is a human donor in good health (CMV status not recorded). Some clones in this sample may be carry-over from other donors' samples.

The genes are TRBV10-3 and TRBJ2-3, with D perhaps TRBD2 (7 bases). Looked up from germline, CDR1 is ENHRY and CDR2 is SYGVKD. V was clipped by 1 base and J by 1 base, with 9 bases between them. This CDR3 comprises 15 residues. The CDR3 DNA follows: TGTGCCATCAGTGAGTTCGGGGGGCGCACAGATACGCAGTATTTT. It is translated as CAISEFGGRTDTQYF.

The J gene is TRBJ2-2, the V gene TRBV6-2 or TRBV6-3; 7 bases map to TRBD1. Germline V CDR1 and CDR2: MNHEY, SVGEGT. The CDR3 runs 15 residues. V lost 7 bases, J lost 3 bases, and 8 bases stayed unmatched. The chain's CDR3 is CASISGTAYTGELFF. CDR3 DNA: TGTGCCAGCATCTCCGGGACAGCTTACACCGGGGAGCTGTTTTTT.

This chain links TRBV6-1 with TRBJ2-7, with D perhaps matching TRBD2 (5 bases). V was pared by 0 bases and J by 4 bases, with 7 bases between. Germline V gene data show CDR1 as MNHNS and CDR2 as SASEGT. The CDR3 spans 13 residues. The chain's CDR3 is CASSEAGVYEQYF. CDR3 bases: TGTGCCAGCAGTGAAGCGGGAGTGTACGAGCAGTACTTC.

The CDR3 here is CASSTPDSTNTGELFF. In DNA form, the CDR3 reads TGCGCCAGCAGCACTCCGGACAGCACGAACACCGGGGAGCTGTTTTTT. V and J are TRBV5-1 and TRBJ2-2, with D perhaps TRBD1 (6 bases). The CDR3 loop spans 16 amino acids. Between the trimmed V and J ends, which lost 4 bases and 0 bases, there was a span of 13 bases. The germline V gene has CDR1 SGHRS and CDR2 YFSETQ.

This clonotype was counted a few times. At one end, the junction sequence differs from germline, possibly due to a read error. The V gene is TRBV12-5, the J gene TRBJ2-7; D not certain. The CDR3 extends over 14 amino acids. In germline, CDR1 is LGHNT, CDR2 FRNRAP. The CDR3 spells CASGMVVGAYEQYF. CDR3 coding DNA: TGTGCTAGTGGTATGGTAGTTGGGGCCTACGAGCAGTACTTC.

The chain recombines TRBV7-9 with TRBJ2-3; D possibly matches TRBD1 or TRBD2 (6 bases each). The germline gives CDR1 SEHNR, CDR2 FQNEAQ (reference sequence). This CDR3 contains 18 residues. V was trimmed by 1 base and J by 4 bases, leaving 21 bases between them. The CDR3 bases are TGTGCCAGCAGCTTAGTTTGGGGGGCCGGACAAACTTCAGATACGCAGTATTTT. It yields the protein CASSLVWGAGQTSDTQYF.

In this sample, this clonotype turned up a few times. This chain joins TRBV6-6 and TRBJ1-4; TRBD1 matches 10 bases. Germline V gene data show CDR1 as MNHNY and CDR2 as SVGAGI (reference sequence). J was trimmed by 4 bases and V by 6 bases; bases with no gene match: 8. There are 16 residues in the CDR3. The CDR3 nucleotides read TGTGCCAGCAGACCCGGGACAGGGGAAAATAATGAAAAACTGTTTTTT. It is translated as CASRPGTGENNEKLFF.

This clonotype turned up a few times. The V gene is TRBV9, the J gene TRBJ1-4; TRBD1 matches at 10 bases. The CDR3 loop spans 16 amino acids. The germline gives CDR1 SGDLS, CDR2 YYNGEE. V dropped 2 bases and J dropped 5; count of bases not matched to a gene: 6. The CDR3 nucleotides are TGTGCCAGCAGCGTTGGGACAGGGGCTTCCAATGAAAAACTGTTTTTT. It is translated as CASSVGTGASNEKLFF.

This chain uses TRBV28 with TRBJ1-1, with D maybe TRBD1 (6 bases). V lost 6 bases to trimming and J lost 0 bases, with 14 bases between them. Germline assignment: CDR1 MDHEN and CDR2 SYDVKM. CDR3 length: 15 residues. This CDR3 reads CASSADSFMNTEAFF. CDR3 in DNA: TGTGCCAGCAGCGCGGACAGCTTCATGAACACTGAAGCTTTCTTT.

This sequence joins TRBV29-1 and TRBJ2-3, with D perhaps TRBD1 (5 bases). The germline V gene has CDR1 SQVTM and CDR2 ANQGSEA. V lost 6 bases to trimming and J lost 8 bases, with 12 bases between them. This CDR3 has 11 amino acids. CDR3 coding DNA: TGCAGCGTCCGCACCCAGGGTACGCAGTATTTT. This gives the protein CSVRTQGTQYF.

The chain joins TRBV4-1 to TRBJ2-3; D not certain. Deletions cut 0 bases from V and 2 bases from J, with 9 bases between. CDR1 and CDR2 (germline): MGHRA, YSYEKL. This CDR3 has 15 residues. DNA for the CDR3: TGCGCCAGCAGCCAAGATTCCGCAGACACAGATACGCAGTATTTT. Amino acids: CASSQDSADTDTQYF.

This clonotype appeared many times. The V gene is TRBV7-9, the J gene TRBJ1-3, with TRBD1 matching 7 bases. Germline trimming cut 4 bases from V and 4 bases from J; bases unmatched to any gene: 16. In germline, CDR1 is SEHNR, CDR2 FQNEAQ (reference sequence). The CDR3 is made up of 18 amino acids. CDR3 DNA: TGTGCCAGCAGCTCTACCTACCGGGACAGACACTCGGGAAACACCATATATTTT. It yields the protein CASSSTYRDRHSGNTIYF. The full variable domain, its missing parts supplied by reference TRBV7-9 and TRBJ1-3, is DTGVSQNPRHKITKRGQNVTFRCDPISEHNRLYWYRQTLGQGPEFLTYFQNEAQLEKSRLLSDRFSAERPKGSFSTLEIQRTEQGDSAMYLCASSSTYRDRHSGNTIYFGEGSWLTVV.

This clonotype has at least ten counts. The chain uses TRBV19 and TRBJ2-3; 7 bases are a match to TRBD1. Germline V gene lookup returns CDR1 LNHDA and CDR2 SQIVND (reference sequence). This CDR3 is 16 amino acids long. The V gene end was trimmed by 1 base and the J gene end by 3 bases; junction bases not matched to a gene: 7. The CDR3 coding sequence is TGTGCCAGTAGTATAGGACAGGGTCTTTGGACAGATACGCAGTATTTT. Amino acid sequence: CASSIGQGLWTDTQYF.

This clonotype has just a few counts. This chain links TRBV11-3 with TRBJ2-2; 7 bases map to TRBD2. The CDR3 is made up of 15 amino acids. J was trimmed by 6 bases and V by 6 bases; bases with no gene match: 10. Per the germline V gene, CDR1 is SGHNT and CDR2 is YENEEA. CDR3: CASRGGANRPGELFF. The CDR3 nucleotides read TGTGCCAGCAGGGGAGGGGCCAATCGACCCGGGGAGCTGTTTTTT.

This clonotype has only a few counts. The chain uses TRBV27 and TRBJ1-5, with 7 bases aligning to TRBD1. CDR3 size: 14 residues. Germline loops: CDR1 MNHEY, CDR2 SMNVEV (reference sequence). V trimming: 6 bases; J trimming: 8 bases; junction bases outside the gene matches: 10. Here the CDR3 reads CASRKTPGGEPQHF. CDR3 DNA sequence: TGTGCCAGCAGAAAAACCCCAGGGGGTGAGCCCCAGCATTTT.

The V and J genes are TRBV2 and TRBJ2-1; a weak D match, TRBD2 (5 bases). This CDR3 has 13 residues. Trimming pared 4 bases from V and 12 bases from J, leaving 16 bases between. Germline CDR1 is SNHLY and CDR2 is FYNNEI. The CDR3 DNA is TGTGCCAGCAGTGGGCGGCCTCGAGAGGGGCAGTTCTTC. Encoded protein: CASSGRPREGQFF. Combining the CDR3 with reference TRBV2 and TRBJ2-1 gives the whole variable domain EPEVTQTPSHQVTQMGQEVILRCVPISNHLYFYWYRQILGQKVEFLVSFYNNEISEKSEIFDDQFSVERPDGSNFTLKIRSTKLEDSAMYFCASSGRPREGQFFGPGTRLTVL.

Remarks on this clonotype: With a much larger clone just one base away, this may be a read error. The chain employs TRBV7-6 and TRBJ2-1; no reliable D call. V gave up 5 bases and J gave up 7 bases, with 12 bases separating them. The CDR3 length is 13 residues. Looked up from germline, CDR1 is SGHVS and CDR2 is FNYEAQ. CDR3 DNA: TGTGCCAGCAGCGTAGGGTACGGAAATGAGCAGTTCTTC. This translates into CASSVGYGNEQFF.

This clonotype was recorded at least ten times. The chain uses TRBV7-9 and TRBJ1-6, with D possibly being TRBD1 (6 bases). The germline gives CDR1 SEHNR, CDR2 FQNEAQ (reference sequence). The CDR3 has 14 residues. The V end lost 4 bases, the J end lost 7 bases, and 11 bases lay between the germline ends. Here the CDR3 DNA reads TGTGCCAGCAGCTCCCAGGGGTTGAATTCACCCCTCCACTTT. Translated: CASSSQGLNSPLHF.

The chain recombines TRBV4-2 with TRBJ2-7; TRBD2 might be the D (7 bases). Germline values: CDR1 LGHNA, CDR2 YNFKEQ. This CDR3 has 14 residues. With 4 bases removed from V and 4 bases from J, the gap between germline ends came to 14 bases. The DNA of the CDR3 is TGTGCCAGCAGCCCAGGGGAGGGTGGGTACGAGCAGTACTTC. Translation gives CASSPGEGGYEQYF.

The V and J genes are TRBV6-5 and TRBJ1-4; D unresolved. CDR1 MNHEY and CDR2 SVGAGI come from the germline V gene. This CDR3 is 16 amino acids long. The V end was cut by 2 bases, the J end by 0 bases, with 10 bases between. The CDR3 coding sequence is TGTGCCAGCAGTTACCGGTTCCTTTCAACTAATGAAAAACTGTTTTTT. Its translation: CASSYRFLSTNEKLFF.

The sample holds a few counts of this clonotype. The chain uses TRBV7-3 and TRBJ2-5; perhaps TRBD1 as D (5 bases). Per germline, CDR1 SGHTA and CDR2 FQGTGA. CDR3 size: 13 residues. The V end lost 2 bases, the J end lost 3 bases, and 7 bases lay between the germline ends. Here the CDR3 reads CASSLRREETQYF. CDR3 coding DNA: TGTGCCAGCAGCTTACGCAGGGAAGAGACCCAGTACTTC.

This clonotype was observed at least ten times. J is TRBJ2-1 and V is TRBV7-9; either TRBD1 or TRBD2 may supply D (5 bases each). Trimming took 4 bases from V and 8 from J, leaving 12 bases between them. In germline, CDR1 is SEHNR, CDR2 FQNEAQ (reference sequence). CDR3 length: 13 residues. CDR3 bases: TGTGCCAGCAGCTCGGGGCCCCCGGATGAGCAGTTCTTC. Its protein product is CASSSGPPDEQFF. Complete variable domain (other parts from reference TRBV7-9 and TRBJ2-1): DTGVSQNPRHKITKRGQNVTFRCDPISEHNRLYWYRQTLGQGPEFLTYFQNEAQLEKSRLLSDRFSAERPKGSFSTLEIQRTEQGDSAMYLCASSSGPPDEQFFGPGTRLTVL.

The chain employs TRBV15 and TRBJ2-1, with D possibly matching TRBD2 (5 bases). Germline V lookup: CDR1 LNHNV, CDR2 YYDKDF (reference sequence). The CDR3 extends over 16 amino acids. V lost 1 base, J lost 4 bases, and 14 bases lay in between. CDR3 protein: CATSRGIERGYNEQFF. The CDR3 DNA is TGTGCCACCAGCAGAGGGATCGAGCGAGGGTACAATGAGCAGTTCTTC.

V usage is TRBV4-2 and J usage is TRBJ2-2, with D possibly TRBD2 on 5 matching bases. The germline V and J ends were trimmed by 2 bases and 0 bases, with 7 bases remaining between them. The germline gives CDR1 LGHNA, CDR2 YNFKEQ. CDR3 length: 15 residues. This chain's CDR3 is CASSQSGTNTGELFF. CDR3 nucleotide sequence: TGTGCCAGCAGCCAATCCGGGACGAACACCGGGGAGCTGTTTTTT.

This clonotype was detected only once. CDR3 coding DNA: TGTGCCAGCAGTTTACAGGCCTACTATGGCTACACCTTC. Translated: CASSLQAYYGYTF. This rearrangement joins TRBV12-3 or TRBV12-4 to TRBJ1-2; D is uncertain. This CDR3 has 13 amino acids. Trimming pared 2 bases from V and 3 bases from J, leaving 7 bases between.

Ten or more counts support this clonotype. The chain carries TRBV28 and TRBJ2-4, with D possibly TRBD1 on 5 matching bases. The CDR3 has 18 residues. Looked up from germline, CDR1 is MDHEN and CDR2 is SYDVKM. V lost 2 bases and J 0 bases, leaving 17 bases between the germline ends. DNA of the CDR3: TGTGCCAGCAGTTTAGATTGGCGGCAGGGTTTAGCCAAAAACATTCAGTACTTC. This sequence encodes CASSLDWRQGLAKNIQYF.

This clonotype has more than one count but fewer than ten. The J gene is TRBJ2-1, the V gene TRBV9; 7 bases fit TRBD2. Trimming cost V 3 bases and J 0 bases; bases outside gene matches: 3. Germline assignment: CDR1 SGDLS and CDR2 YYNGEE. This CDR3 contains 15 residues. The chain's CDR3 is CASSGSGVSYNEQFF. CDR3 DNA: TGTGCCAGCAGCGGGAGCGGGGTCTCCTACAATGAGCAGTTCTTC.

The rearrangement uses TRBV11-2 and TRBJ2-7; D is tentatively TRBD1 or TRBD2 (5 bases each). With 10 bases removed from V and 1 base from J, the gap between germline ends came to 14 bases. Germline-derived CDR1 and CDR2 are SGHAT and FQNNGV. The CDR3 extends over 13 amino acids. CDR3 protein: CATIRDGSYEQYV. Written as DNA, the CDR3 is TGTGCCACTATACGGGACGGTTCCTACGAGCAGTACGTC.

The genes are TRBV5-1 and TRBJ2-3, with TRBD2 as a possible D gene (6 bases). V gave up 0 bases and J gave up 1 base, with 12 bases separating them. In germline, CDR1 is SGHRS, CDR2 YFSETQ. The CDR3 totals 16 residues. CDR3: CASSLGLEVRTDTQYF. The DNA of the CDR3 is TGCGCCAGCAGCTTGGGACTAGAGGTCCGCACAGATACGCAGTATTTT.

In this sample, this clonotype turned up a few times. The chain couples TRBV28 to TRBJ2-2; 8 bases are a match to TRBD1. Trimming cost V 5 bases and J 1 base; bases outside gene matches: 9. CDR3 length equals 17 residues. Germline V gene data show CDR1 as MDHEN and CDR2 as SYDVKM. CDR3 DNA sequence: TGTGCCAGCAGTACACCCTACAGGGGGAAGAACACCGGGGAGCTGTTTTTT. Its protein is CASSTPYRGKNTGELFF.

The J gene is TRBJ2-7, the V gene TRBV19; D remains unclear. Trimming shortened V by 4 bases and J by 1 base, and 20 bases separated the two germline ends. The CDR3 totals 17 residues. Germline values: CDR1 LNHDA, CDR2 SQIVND (reference sequence). The CDR3, as DNA: TGTGCCAGTAGTACCCGGACCATCGCCGTGCCTTCCTACGAGCAGTACTTC. Its translation is CASSTRTIAVPSYEQYF. The whole variable domain, filled in from reference TRBV19 and TRBJ2-7, reads DGGITQSPKYLFRKEGQNVTLSCEQNLNHDAMYWYRQDPGQGLRLIYYSQIVNDFQKGDIAEGYSVSREKKESFPLTVTSAQKNPTAFYLCASSTRTIAVPSYEQYFGPGTRLTVT.

This clonotype has a count of ten or more. The chain's CDR3 is CASSSRGGGRTDTQYF. The CDR3 nucleotides are TGTGCCAGCAGTTCCCGAGGTGGGGGGCGCACAGATACGCAGTATTTT. V gene TRBV6-5 combines with J gene TRBJ2-3; D is tentatively TRBD1 or TRBD2 (6 bases each). The CDR3 extends over 16 amino acids. The germline gives CDR1 MNHEY, CDR2 SVGAGI. With 4 bases removed from V and 1 base from J, the gap between germline ends came to 15 bases.